Presented here are 26 T cell receptor beta chains from one specimen sequenced in a study of metastatic and nonmetastatic thyroid tumors. TCRdb re-called the PCR reads with MiXCR. The table records roughly 12,000 clones, 30% to 35% of them present only once. Patients underwent thyroid surgery, and none had received any treatment before it. Sequencing was carried out using tumor tissue. The source of these receptors is a female donor with papillary thyroid cancer or a benign thyroid nodule (not recorded which). Some clones in this sample may be carry-over from other donors' samples.

The chain carries TRBV4-1 and TRBJ2-7, with TRBD2 as a possible D gene (5 bases). V was cut by 3 bases and J by 3 bases, with 15 bases left in between. Germline CDR1 MGHRA, CDR2 YSYEKL. The CDR3 length is 15 residues. CDR3 protein: CASSHLAGRNYEQYF. As DNA, the CDR3 is TGCGCCAGCAGCCACCTTGCGGGCCGAAACTACGAGCAGTACTTC.

V gene TRBV11-2 combines with J gene TRBJ2-2; possible D gene TRBD2, 6 bases. Germline V CDR1 and CDR2: SGHAT, FQNNGV. V gave up 4 bases and J gave up 6 bases, with 15 bases separating them. This CDR3 spans 15 amino acids. This chain's CDR3 is CASSSPGVDAGELFF. CDR3 in DNA: TGTGCCAGCAGCTCACCGGGAGTAGACGCCGGGGAGCTGTTTTTT.

This clone was seen a single time. A read error may produce the germline difference seen at one junction end. The V call is TRBV5-1, the J call TRBJ2-6; D is undetermined. From germline, CDR1 is SGHRS and CDR2 YFSETQ. The CDR3 runs to 17 residues. Here the CDR3 DNA reads TGCGCCAGCAGCTACGACGGATCCTCTTCTGGTGCCAACGTCCTGACTTTC. This encodes CASSYDGSSSGANVLTF. The whole variable domain, filled in from reference TRBV5-1 and TRBJ2-6, reads KAGVTQTPRYLIKTRGQQVTLSCSPISGHRSVSWYQQTPGQGLQFLFEYFSETQRNKGNFPGRFSGRQFSNSRSEMNVSTLELGDSALYLCASSYDGSSSGANVLTFGAGSRLTVL.

This clone was seen just once. V usage is TRBV20-1 and J usage is TRBJ1-1; D possibly corresponds to TRBD1 (5 bases). The ends were cut back, 5 bases at V and 5 bases at J, with 12 bases in the middle. Germline CDR1 and CDR2: DFQATT and SNEGSKA (reference sequence). CDR3 length: 12 amino acids. The CDR3 loop is CSAPQEGTEAFF. CDR3 DNA sequence: TGCAGTGCTCCACAGGAGGGTACTGAAGCTTTCTTT.

V usage is TRBV20-1 and J usage is TRBJ2-7; 8 nucleotides line up with TRBD2. Germline trimming cut 3 bases from V and 2 bases from J; bases unmatched to any gene: 6. The CDR3 spans 14 residues. Germline lookup yields CDR1 DFQATT and CDR2 SNEGSKA (reference sequence). The CDR3 reads CSASSSGSAYEQYF. The CDR3 nucleotides are TGCAGTGCTAGCTCGAGCGGGAGCGCCTACGAGCAGTACTTC.

This clone appeared a few times. The chain's CDR3 is CASSSQGGDTIYF. Written as DNA, the CDR3 is TGTGCCAGCAGTTCGCAGGGGGGAGACACCATATATTTT. The chain employs TRBV28 and TRBJ1-3; 7 positions agree with TRBD1. The V segment lost 4 bases and the J segment 8 bases; nucleotides outside the gene matches: 5. Germline values: CDR1 MDHEN, CDR2 SYDVKM. This CDR3 contains 13 residues. Full variable domain (remainder filled in from reference TRBV28 and TRBJ1-3): DVKVTQSSRYLVKRTGEKVFLECVQDMDHENMFWYRQDPGLGLRLIYFSYDVKMKEKGDIPEGYSVSREKKERFSLILESASTNQTSMYLCASSSQGGDTIYFGEGSWLTVV.

This clone showed up just a few times. J is TRBJ1-1 and V is TRBV27, with 7 bases lining up with TRBD1. CDR3 size: 13 residues. Trimming at V came to 8 bases and at J to 6 bases, leaving 9 bases not matched to a gene. Germline V CDR1 and CDR2: MNHEY, SMNVEV (reference sequence). The CDR3 sequence is CASLTSTGSEAFF. The CDR3 DNA sequence: TGTGCCAGCCTAACCTCGACAGGGTCTGAAGCTTTCTTT.

V is TRBV3-1 and J is TRBJ2-1, with unresolved D. The length of the CDR3 is 12 residues. With 3 bases removed from V and 5 bases from J, the gap between germline ends came to 5 bases. Germline V gene sequence: CDR1 LGHDT, CDR2 YNNKEL (reference sequence). In DNA, the CDR3 is TGTGCCAGCAGCCAGGTAGACAATGAGCAGTTCTTC. Translating it yields CASSQVDNEQFF.

This clone was seen only a few times. V and J are TRBV20-1 and TRBJ2-6; 10 nucleotides align to TRBD1. Germline V lookup: CDR1 DFQATT, CDR2 SNEGSKA (reference sequence). This CDR3 region has 18 residues. The junction had 11 bases not matched to a gene; V was cut back by 6 bases and J by 0 bases. The CDR3 spells CSADPRGQGSSGANVLTF. The CDR3 nucleotides are TGCAGTGCAGACCCCCGGGGACAGGGGTCCTCTGGGGCCAACGTCCTGACTTTC.

This clone was picked up one time. The chain links TRBV11-2 to TRBJ1-6; 9 positions agree with TRBD1. The CDR3 has 15 residues. Trimming took 5 bases from V and 7 from J; bases not matched to a gene: 6. CDR1 is SGHAT, CDR2 FQNNGV, per germline. CDR3 in DNA: TGTGCCAGCAGCCTCGCAACAGGGGGCAATTCACCCCTCCACTTT. Its protein is CASSLATGGNSPLHF.

This clone is medium-sized in the sample. This chain's CDR3 is CASSRTALEREPHEQYF. The CDR3 DNA is TGCGCCAGCAGCCGGACAGCGCTGGAGCGGGAGCCCCACGAGCAGTACTTC. The chain couples TRBV5-1 to TRBJ2-7; 8 nucleotides agree with TRBD2. Germline trimming cut 4 bases from V and 5 bases from J; bases unmatched to any gene: 17. Germline V gives CDR1 SGHRS, CDR2 YFSETQ. The length of the CDR3 is 17 residues.

Relative to its sample, this clone is medium-sized. The genes are TRBV18 and TRBJ1-2; D is unclear. The CDR3 length is 14 residues. CDR1 and CDR2 from the germline V gene are KGHSH and LQKENI. V shed 6 bases and J shed 2 bases, with 13 bases lying between them. CDR3 nucleotide sequence: TGTGCCAGCTCCGAAGGCCGGGTCAACTATGGCTACACCTTC. It encodes CASSEGRVNYGYTF.

This clone was detected many times. The V call is TRBV7-2, the J call TRBJ2-3; D might be TRBD1 (6 bases). The germline V and J ends were trimmed by 0 bases and 2 bases, with 9 bases remaining between them. This CDR3 is 15 amino acids long. Germline V gives CDR1 SGHTA, CDR2 FQGNSA. CDR3 bases: TGTGCCAGCAGCTTAGCACAGGGACCCACAGATACGCAGTATTTT. Protein sequence: CASSLAQGPTDTQYF.

This clone is medium-sized. The rearrangement joins TRBV7-9 to TRBJ1-2, with TRBD1 matching over 10 bases. J was trimmed by 6 bases and V by 5 bases; bases with no gene match: 6. The CDR3 has 14 residues. Germline V gene data show CDR1 as SEHNR and CDR2 as FQNEAQ (reference sequence). The CDR3 reads CASSPTGGGNGYTF. The CDR3 nucleotides read TGTGCCAGCAGCCCGACAGGGGGCGGCAATGGCTACACCTTC.

There are a few counts of this clone. V is TRBV6-4 and J is TRBJ2-6, with 7 bases lining up with TRBD2. In germline, CDR1 is MRHNA, CDR2 SNTAGT. The V and J ends lost 3 bases and 4 bases, in that order; junction bases with no gene match: 0. This CDR3 has 14 amino acids. CDR3 region: CASSEREGANVLTF. The CDR3 DNA reads as TGTGCCAGCAGTGAGCGGGAGGGGGCCAACGTCCTGACTTTC.

This clone showed up just a few times. The V gene is TRBV6-1, the J gene TRBJ2-1; 12 bases line up with TRBD2. J lost 9 bases, V lost 6 bases, and 9 bases had no gene match. This CDR3 is built from 15 residues. Germline V gene sequence: CDR1 MNHNS, CDR2 SASEGT. CDR3 residues: CASSRLAGAPREQFF. Written as DNA, the CDR3 is TGTGCCAGCAGCCGACTAGCGGGAGCGCCCCGTGAGCAGTTCTTC.

The chain joins TRBV20-1 to TRBJ1-3, with D unclear. The ends were cut back, 3 bases at V and 2 bases at J, with 8 bases in the middle. The CDR3 contains 13 residues. Germline V gene data show CDR1 as DFQATT and CDR2 as SNEGSKA (reference sequence). The CDR3 DNA reads as TGCAGTGCTAGGGGTGGGGCTGGAAACACCATATATTTT. Translating it yields CSARGGAGNTIYF.

V gene TRBV10-2 combines with J gene TRBJ2-7; D ambiguous. The CDR3 loop spans 12 amino acids. Germline V gene sequence: CDR1 WSHSY, CDR2 SAAADI. V was pared by 6 bases and J by 2 bases, with 8 bases between. CDR3 protein: CASRLEPYEQYF. The CDR3 DNA is TGCGCCAGCAGATTAGAACCCTACGAGCAGTACTTC.

The V gene is TRBV10-2, the J gene TRBJ1-1; TRBD1 agrees at 7 bases. Germline CDR1 is WSHSY and CDR2 is SAAADI. The CDR3 extends over 16 amino acids. V lost 9 bases, J lost 2 bases, and 15 bases stayed unmatched. The CDR3 spells CASNRDSGTFNTEAFF. The CDR3 DNA sequence: TGCGCCAGTAACCGGGACAGTGGGACTTTCAACACTGAAGCTTTCTTT.

This clone was seen ten or more times. DNA of the CDR3: TGTGCCAGCAGCGCGAGCCTGACATCTGGGGGGAGGACCGGGGAGCTGTTTTTT. This translates into CASSASLTSGGRTGELFF. V and J are TRBV9 and TRBJ2-2, with a tentative D call TRBD2 (6 bases). The germline V gene has CDR1 SGDLS and CDR2 YYNGEE. Trimming stripped 3 bases from V and 5 bases from J, with 23 bases between. This CDR3 has 18 amino acids.

The CDR3 bases are TGTGCCAGCAGTTTTCGGGGCCCTGAAAAACTGTTTTTT. It is translated as CASSFRGPEKLFF. This chain links TRBV12-3 or TRBV12-4 with TRBJ1-4; possibly TRBD1 for D (5 bases). Trimming pared 3 bases from V and 7 bases from J, leaving 9 bases between. This CDR3 has 13 residues.

V is TRBV11-2 and J is TRBJ2-7; D is unclear. The germline V gene has CDR1 SGHAT and CDR2 FQNNGV. V dropped 1 base and J dropped 6 bases, with 10 bases sitting between them. The CDR3 is made up of 13 amino acids. The CDR3 DNA is TGTGCCAGCAGCTTAGTTCGCGTCGGCGAGCAGTACTTC. This gives the protein CASSLVRVGEQYF.

The sample holds a few counts of this clone. The rearrangement links TRBV6-1 to TRBJ2-7, with D tentatively TRBD1 (5 bases). The CDR3 is made up of 13 amino acids. Trimming removed 2 bases from V and 2 bases from J, with 7 bases in between. Per the germline V gene, CDR1 is MNHNS and CDR2 is SASEGT. The DNA for the CDR3 is TGTGCCAGCAGTGAACTCAGGGCCTACGAGCAGTACTTC. Translated, it gives CASSELRAYEQYF.

By share, this clone counts as medium-sized. The chain recombines TRBV20-1 with TRBJ2-1; 7 positions agree with TRBD2. The CDR3 is 13 amino acids. CDR1 and CDR2 from the germline V gene are DFQATT and SNEGSKA (reference sequence). V lost 2 bases and J lost 5; bases outside the gene matches: 3. CDR3 sequence (DNA): TGCAGTGCTAGAATAGCGGGTGACAATGAGCAGTTCTTC. Its protein product is CSARIAGDNEQFF.

The genes are TRBV7-8 and TRBJ1-3, with 10 nucleotides matching TRBD1. This CDR3 region has 15 residues. CDR1 is SGHVS and CDR2 is FQNEAQ in the germline V gene. The junction had 3 bases not matched to a gene; V was cut back by 1 base and J by 6 bases. The CDR3, as DNA: TGTGCCAGCAGCTTAGGGACAGGGGGTGCAAACACCATATATTTT. It specifies CASSLGTGGANTIYF.

The chain couples TRBV6-2 or TRBV6-3 to TRBJ2-1; D not certain. Germline loops: CDR1 MNHEY, CDR2 SVGEGT. Trimming took off 8 bases at V and 0 bases at J, with 11 bases between the two ends. CDR3 length equals 14 residues. CDR3 region: CASVAAGSYNEQFF. CDR3 bases: TGTGCCAGCGTTGCGGCAGGCTCCTACAATGAGCAGTTCTTC.